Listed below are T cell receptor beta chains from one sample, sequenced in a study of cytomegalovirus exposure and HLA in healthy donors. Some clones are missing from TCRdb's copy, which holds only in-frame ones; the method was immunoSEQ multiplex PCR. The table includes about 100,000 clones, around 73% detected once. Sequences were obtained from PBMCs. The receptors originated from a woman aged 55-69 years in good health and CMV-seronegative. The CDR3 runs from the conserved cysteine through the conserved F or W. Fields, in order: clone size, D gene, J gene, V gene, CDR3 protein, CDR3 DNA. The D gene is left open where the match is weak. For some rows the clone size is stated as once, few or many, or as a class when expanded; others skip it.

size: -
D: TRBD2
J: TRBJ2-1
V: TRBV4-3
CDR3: CASSQDPSGTSNEQFF
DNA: TGCGCCAGCAGCCAAGATCCTAGCGGGACTTCGAATGAGCAGTTCTTC

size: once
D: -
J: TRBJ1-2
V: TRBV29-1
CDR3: CSAAWGGRYTF
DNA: TGCAGCGCTGCTTGGGGGGGCCGCTACACCTTC

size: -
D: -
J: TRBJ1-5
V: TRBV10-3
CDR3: CAISQGDQPQHF
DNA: TGTGCCATCAGTCAAGGGGATCAGCCCCAGCATTTT

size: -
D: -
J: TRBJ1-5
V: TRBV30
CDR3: CAWSRGNQPQHF
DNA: TGTGCCTGGAGCAGGGGAAATCAGCCCCAGCATTTT

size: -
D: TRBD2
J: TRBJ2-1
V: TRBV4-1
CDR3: CASRQKGSGTSGRESYNEQFF
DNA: TGCGCCAGCAGACAAAAAGGATCCGGGACTAGCGGGAGGGAATCCTACAATGAGCAGTTCTTC

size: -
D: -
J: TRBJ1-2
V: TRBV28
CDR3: CASSFQSGAYGYTF
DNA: TGTGCCAGCAGTTTTCAGTCAGGGGCCTATGGCTACACCTTC

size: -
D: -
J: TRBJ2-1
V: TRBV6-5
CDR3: CASSSFEGNEQFF
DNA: TGTGCCAGCAGTAGCTTTGAGGGAAATGAGCAGTTCTTC

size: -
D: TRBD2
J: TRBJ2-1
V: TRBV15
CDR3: CATSKGLAGGQRNNEQFF
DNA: TGTGCCACCAGCAAGGGACTAGCGGGAGGGCAACGAAACAATGAGCAGTTCTTC

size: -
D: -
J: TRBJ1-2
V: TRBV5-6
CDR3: CASSSAPTNNYGYTF
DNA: TGTGCCAGCAGCTCGGCCCCAACTAATAACTATGGCTACACCTTC

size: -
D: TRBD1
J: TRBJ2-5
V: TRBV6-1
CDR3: CASSGSGGRETQYF
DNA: TGTGCCAGCAGTGGCTCAGGGGGCCGGGAGACCCAGTACTTC

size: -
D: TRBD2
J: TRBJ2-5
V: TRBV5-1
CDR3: CASGDGGSQETQYF
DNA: TGCGCCAGCGGGGACGGGGGGAGCCAAGAGACCCAGTACTTC

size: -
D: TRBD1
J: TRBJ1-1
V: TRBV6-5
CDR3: CASRTGTGKEEAFF
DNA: TGTGCCAGCAGAACCGGGACAGGGAAGGAAGAAGCTTTCTTT

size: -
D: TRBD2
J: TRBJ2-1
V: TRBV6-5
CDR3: CASSYSTVPGLGEQFF
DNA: TGTGCCAGCAGTTACTCCACGGTCCCGGGACTAGGTGAGCAGTTCTTC

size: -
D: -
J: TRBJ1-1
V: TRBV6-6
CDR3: CASSYLSTGNTEAFF
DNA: TGTGCCAGCAGTTACCTTTCGACAGGGAACACTGAAGCTTTCTTT

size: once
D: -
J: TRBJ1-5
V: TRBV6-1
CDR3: CASSEGRQPQHF
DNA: TGTGCCAGCAGCGAGGGTCGCCAGCCCCAGCATTTT

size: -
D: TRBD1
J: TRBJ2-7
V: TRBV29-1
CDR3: CSVADRVNYEQYF
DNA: TGCAGCGTTGCGGACAGGGTGAACTACGAGCAGTACTTC

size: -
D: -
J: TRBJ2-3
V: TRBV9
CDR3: CASSDRDTLTDTQYF
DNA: TGTGCCAGCAGCGATCGGGACACCCTCACAGATACGCAGTATTTT

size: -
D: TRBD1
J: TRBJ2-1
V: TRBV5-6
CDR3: CASSETGGANNNEQFF
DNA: TGTGCCAGCAGCGAGACAGGGGGGGCGAACAACAATGAGCAGTTCTTC

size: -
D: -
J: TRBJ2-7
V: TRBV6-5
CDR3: CASRSWDNAYEQYF
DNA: TGTGCCAGCAGGTCGTGGGACAACGCCTACGAGCAGTACTTC

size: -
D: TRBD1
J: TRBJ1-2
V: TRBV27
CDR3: CASSSRGADYGYTF
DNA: TGTGCCAGCAGTTCCAGGGGGGCCGACTATGGCTACACCTTC

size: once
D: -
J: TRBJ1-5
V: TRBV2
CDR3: CASRPSLDRGNQPQHF
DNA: TGTGCCAGCAGGCCCAGCTTGGACAGAGGCAATCAGCCCCAGCATTTT

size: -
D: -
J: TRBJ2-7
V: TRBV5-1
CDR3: CASSLVLTVSYEQYF
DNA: TGCGCCAGCAGCTTGGTACTCACCGTCTCCTACGAGCAGTACTTC

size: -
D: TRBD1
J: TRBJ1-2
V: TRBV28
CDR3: CASSPPISLGGASYGYTF
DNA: TGTGCCAGCAGCCCACCCATATCGCTAGGGGGCGCTTCCTATGGCTACACCTTC

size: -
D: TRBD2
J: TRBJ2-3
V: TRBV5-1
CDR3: CASSFKAGEDTQYF
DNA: TGCGCCAGCAGCTTCAAAGCGGGGGAGGATACGCAGTATTTT

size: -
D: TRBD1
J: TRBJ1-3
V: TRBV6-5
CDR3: CASSYSTGSSGNTIYF
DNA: TGTGCCAGCAGTTACTCGACAGGGAGCTCTGGAAACACCATATATTTT

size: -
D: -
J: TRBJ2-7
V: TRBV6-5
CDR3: CASSYSDTAGYEQYF
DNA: TGTGCCAGCAGTTACTCCGACACCGCAGGGTACGAGCAGTACTTC

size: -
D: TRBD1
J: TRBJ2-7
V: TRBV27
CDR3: CASSLKRTGVYEQYF
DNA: TGTGCCAGCAGTCTCAAAAGGACAGGGGTCTACGAGCAGTACTTC

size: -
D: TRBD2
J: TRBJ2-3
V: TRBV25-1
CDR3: CASSSSGRWTDTQYF
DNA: TGTGCCAGCAGTAGTAGCGGGAGATGGACAGATACGCAGTATTTT

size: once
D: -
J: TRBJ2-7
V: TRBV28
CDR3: CASSPFGGIYYEQYF
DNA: TGTGCCAGCTCCCCTTTCGGGGGTATCTACTACGAGCAGTACTTC

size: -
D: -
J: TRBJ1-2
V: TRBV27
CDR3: CASSRTGAPNYGYTF
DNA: TGTGCCAGCAGCCGCACAGGCGCCCCGAACTATGGCTACACCTTC

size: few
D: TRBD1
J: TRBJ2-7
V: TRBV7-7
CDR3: CASSLGQGIYEQYF
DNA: TGTGCCAGCAGCTTGGGACAGGGGATCTACGAGCAGTACTTC

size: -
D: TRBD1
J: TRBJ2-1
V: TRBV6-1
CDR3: CAITRQGAGREQFF
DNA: TGTGCCATCACTAGACAGGGGGCAGGTAGAGAGCAGTTCTTC

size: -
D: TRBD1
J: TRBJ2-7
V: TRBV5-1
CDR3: CASSYRQGTYYEQYF
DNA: TGCGCCAGCAGCTACCGACAGGGGACATACTACGAGCAGTACTTC

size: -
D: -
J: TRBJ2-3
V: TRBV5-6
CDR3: CASSLVSWSSSDTQYF
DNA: TGTGCCAGCAGCTTGGTATCTTGGAGTAGCTCAGATACGCAGTATTTT

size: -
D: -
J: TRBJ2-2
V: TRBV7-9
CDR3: CASSSSLNTGELFF
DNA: TGTGCCAGCAGCTCCTCCTTGAACACCGGGGAGCTGTTTTTT

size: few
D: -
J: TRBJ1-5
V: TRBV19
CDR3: CASSIARNQPQHF
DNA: TGTGCCAGTAGTATCGCGAGGAATCAGCCCCAGCATTTT

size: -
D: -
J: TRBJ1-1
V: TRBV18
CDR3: CASSPLEGNTEAFF
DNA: TGTGCCAGCTCACCACTGGAGGGAAACACTGAAGCTTTCTTT

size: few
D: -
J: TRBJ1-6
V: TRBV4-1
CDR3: CASSQERGGNSPLHF
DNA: TGCGCCAGCAGCCAAGAGAGGGGGGGCAATTCACCCCTCCACTTT

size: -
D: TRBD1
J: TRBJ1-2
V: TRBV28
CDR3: CASSLETGAWGYGYTF
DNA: TGTGCCAGCAGTTTGGAGACAGGGGCATGGGGCTATGGCTACACCTTC

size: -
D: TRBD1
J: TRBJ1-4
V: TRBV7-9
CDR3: CASSSTGGTNEKLFF
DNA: TGTGCCAGCAGCTCAACAGGGGGAACTAATGAAAAACTGTTTTTT

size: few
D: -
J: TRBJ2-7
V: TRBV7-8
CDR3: CASSFQGGPYEQYF
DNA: TGTGCCAGCAGCTTTCAGGGGGGTCCCTACGAGCAGTACTTC

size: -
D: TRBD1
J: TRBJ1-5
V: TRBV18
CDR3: CASSPTGDSQPQHF
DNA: TGTGCCAGCTCCCCTACGGGGGACAGTCAGCCCCAGCATTTT

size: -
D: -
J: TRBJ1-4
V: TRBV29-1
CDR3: CSAGGATNEKLFF
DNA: TGCAGCGCTGGAGGAGCAACTAATGAAAAACTGTTTTTT

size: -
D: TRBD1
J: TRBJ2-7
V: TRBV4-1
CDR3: CASSPRDRVAYEQYF
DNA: TGCGCCAGCAGCCCGCGGGACAGGGTAGCCTACGAGCAGTACTTC

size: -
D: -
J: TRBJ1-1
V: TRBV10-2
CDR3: CASRHLERAEAFF
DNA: TGCGCCAGCAGACATTTAGAGCGGGCTGAAGCTTTCTTT

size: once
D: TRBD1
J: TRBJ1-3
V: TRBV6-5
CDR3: CASSYLDRGGNTIYF
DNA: TGTGCCAGCAGTTACCTGGACAGGGGGGGAAACACCATATATTTT

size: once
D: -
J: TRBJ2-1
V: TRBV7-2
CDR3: CASSFQINEQFF
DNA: TGTGCCAGCAGTTTCCAGATCAATGAGCAGTTCTTC

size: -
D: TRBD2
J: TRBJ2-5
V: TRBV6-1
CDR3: CASSKGAGGSQETQYF
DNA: TGTGCCAGCAGTAAAGGGGCGGGGGGGTCCCAAGAGACCCAGTACTTC

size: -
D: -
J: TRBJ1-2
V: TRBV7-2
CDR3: CASSLGMRSGYTF
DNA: TGTGCCAGCAGCTTAGGCATGAGGAGTGGCTACACCTTC

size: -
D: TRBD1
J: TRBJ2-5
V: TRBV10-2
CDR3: CASSEPGQGETQYF
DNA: TGCGCCAGCAGCGAACCGGGACAGGGAGAGACCCAGTACTTC

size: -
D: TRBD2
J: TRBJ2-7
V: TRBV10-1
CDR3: CASRWPGTSLFYEQYF
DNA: TGCGCCAGCAGATGGCCGGGGACTAGCCTTTTCTACGAGCAGTACTTC

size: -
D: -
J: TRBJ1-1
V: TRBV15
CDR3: CATSREGRNTEAFF
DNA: TGTGCCACCAGCAGAGAGGGGAGAAACACTGAAGCTTTCTTT

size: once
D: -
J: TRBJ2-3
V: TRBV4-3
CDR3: CASSQDQQVTDTQYF
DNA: TGCGCCAGCAGCCAAGATCAACAGGTCACAGATACGCAGTATTTT

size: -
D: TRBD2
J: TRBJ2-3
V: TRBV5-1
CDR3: CASSWTTGLAGVADTQYF
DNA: TGCGCCAGCAGCTGGACTACGGGACTAGCGGGAGTGGCAGATACGCAGTATTTT

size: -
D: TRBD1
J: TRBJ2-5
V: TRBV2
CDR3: CASSENPTGAQETQYF
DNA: TGTGCCAGCAGTGAAAACCCGACAGGGGCCCAAGAGACCCAGTACTTC

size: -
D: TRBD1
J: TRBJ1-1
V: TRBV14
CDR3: CASSRKGTGPEAFF
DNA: TGTGCCAGCAGCCGGAAAGGGACAGGACCTGAAGCTTTCTTT

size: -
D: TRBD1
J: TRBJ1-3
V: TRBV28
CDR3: CASHLDRVGNTIYF
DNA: TGTGCCAGCCACCTTGACAGGGTTGGAAACACCATATATTTT

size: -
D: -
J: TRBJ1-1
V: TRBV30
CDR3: CAWSGRRHTEAFF
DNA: TGTGCCTGGAGTGGACGGCGGCACACTGAAGCTTTCTTT